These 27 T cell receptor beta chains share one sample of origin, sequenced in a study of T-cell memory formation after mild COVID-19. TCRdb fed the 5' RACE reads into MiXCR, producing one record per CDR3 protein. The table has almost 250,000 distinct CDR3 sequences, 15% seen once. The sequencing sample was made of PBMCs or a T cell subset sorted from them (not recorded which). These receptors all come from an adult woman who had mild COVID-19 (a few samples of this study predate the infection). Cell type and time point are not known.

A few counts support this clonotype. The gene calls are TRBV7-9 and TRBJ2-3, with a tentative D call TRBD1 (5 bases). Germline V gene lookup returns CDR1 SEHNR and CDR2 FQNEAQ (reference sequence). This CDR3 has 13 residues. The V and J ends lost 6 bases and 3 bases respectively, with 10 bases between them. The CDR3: CASRRGLTDTQYF. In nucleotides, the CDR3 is TGTGCCAGCAGAAGGGGCCTTACAGATACGCAGTATTTT.

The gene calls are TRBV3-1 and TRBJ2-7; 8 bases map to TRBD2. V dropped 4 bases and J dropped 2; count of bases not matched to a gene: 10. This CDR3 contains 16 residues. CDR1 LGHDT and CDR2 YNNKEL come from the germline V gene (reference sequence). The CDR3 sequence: CASSRVYSGTAYEQYF. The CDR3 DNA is TGTGCCAGCAGCCGCGTTTATAGCGGGACCGCCTACGAGCAGTACTTC.

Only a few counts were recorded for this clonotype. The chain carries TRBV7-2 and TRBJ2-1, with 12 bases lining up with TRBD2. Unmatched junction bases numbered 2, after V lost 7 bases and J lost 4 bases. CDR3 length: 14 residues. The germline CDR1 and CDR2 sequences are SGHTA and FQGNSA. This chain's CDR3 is CASKGTSGYNEQFF. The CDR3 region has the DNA TGTGCCAGCAAGGGGACTAGCGGGTACAATGAGCAGTTCTTC.

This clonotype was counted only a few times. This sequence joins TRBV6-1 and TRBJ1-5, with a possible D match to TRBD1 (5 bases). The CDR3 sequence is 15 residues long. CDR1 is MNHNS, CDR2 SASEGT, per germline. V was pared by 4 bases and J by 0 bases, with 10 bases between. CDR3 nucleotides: TGTGCCAGCAGTGGGCAAGGGGTTAGCAATCAGCCCCAGCATTTT. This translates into CASSGQGVSNQPQHF.

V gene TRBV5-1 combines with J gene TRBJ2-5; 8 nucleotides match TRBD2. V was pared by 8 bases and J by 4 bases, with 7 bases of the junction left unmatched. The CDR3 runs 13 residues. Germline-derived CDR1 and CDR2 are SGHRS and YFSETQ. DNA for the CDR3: TGCGCCAGTTCGTCGGGAGGGACAGAGACCCAGTACTTC. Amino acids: CASSSGGTETQYF.

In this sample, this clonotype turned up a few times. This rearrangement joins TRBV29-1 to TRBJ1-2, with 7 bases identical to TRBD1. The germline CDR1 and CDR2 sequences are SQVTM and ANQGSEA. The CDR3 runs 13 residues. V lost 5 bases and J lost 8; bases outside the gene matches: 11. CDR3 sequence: CSVLKGASLGYTF. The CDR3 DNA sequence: TGCAGCGTTTTGAAGGGGGCGTCTTTAGGCTACACCTTC.

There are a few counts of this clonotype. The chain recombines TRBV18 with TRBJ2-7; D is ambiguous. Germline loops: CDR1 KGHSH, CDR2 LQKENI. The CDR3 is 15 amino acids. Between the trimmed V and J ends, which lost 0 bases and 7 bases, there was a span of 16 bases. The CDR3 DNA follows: TGTGCCAGCTCACCACCGGCCCTCCGGGCTCGGGAGCAGTACTTC. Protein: CASSPPALRAREQYF. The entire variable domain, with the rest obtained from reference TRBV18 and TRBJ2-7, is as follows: NAGVMQNPRHLVRRRGQEARLRCSPMKGHSHVYWYRQLPEEGLKFMVYLQKENIIDESGMPKERFSAEFPKEGPSILRIQQVVRGDSAAYFCASSPPALRAREQYFGPGTRLTVT.

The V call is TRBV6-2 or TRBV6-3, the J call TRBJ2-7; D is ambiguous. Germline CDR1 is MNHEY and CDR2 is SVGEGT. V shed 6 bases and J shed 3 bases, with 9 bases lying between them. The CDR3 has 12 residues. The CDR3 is CASRKLLYEQYF. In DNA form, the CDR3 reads TGTGCCAGCAGAAAATTACTCTACGAGCAGTACTTC.

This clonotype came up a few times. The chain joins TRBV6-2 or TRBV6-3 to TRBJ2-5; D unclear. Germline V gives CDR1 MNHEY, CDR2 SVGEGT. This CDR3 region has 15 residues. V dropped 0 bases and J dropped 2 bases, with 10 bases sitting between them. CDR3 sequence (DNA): TGTGCCAGCAGTTACTCGAGTAACAAACAAGAGACCCAGTACTTC. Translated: CASSYSSNKQETQYF.

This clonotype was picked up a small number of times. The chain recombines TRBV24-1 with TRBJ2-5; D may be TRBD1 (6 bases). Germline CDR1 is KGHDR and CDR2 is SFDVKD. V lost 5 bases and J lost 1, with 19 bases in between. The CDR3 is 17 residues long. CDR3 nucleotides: TGTGCCACCAGTGCCCCCCTGGGCCAGGGGCGCCAAGAGACCCAGTACTTC. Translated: CATSAPLGQGRQETQYF.

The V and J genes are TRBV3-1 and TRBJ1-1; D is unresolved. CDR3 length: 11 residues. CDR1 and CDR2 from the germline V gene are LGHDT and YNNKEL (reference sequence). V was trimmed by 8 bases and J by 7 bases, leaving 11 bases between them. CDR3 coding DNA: TGTGCCAGCGGGTTCGGGGATGAAGCTTTCTTT. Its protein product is CASGFGDEAFF.

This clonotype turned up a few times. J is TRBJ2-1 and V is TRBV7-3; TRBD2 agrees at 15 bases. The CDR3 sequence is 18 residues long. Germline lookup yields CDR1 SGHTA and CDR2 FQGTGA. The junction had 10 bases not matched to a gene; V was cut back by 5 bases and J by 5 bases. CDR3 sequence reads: CASSHWTSGGAGNNEQFF. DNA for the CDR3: TGTGCCAGCAGCCACTGGACTAGCGGGGGGGCAGGTAACAATGAGCAGTTCTTC.

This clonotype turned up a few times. CDR3 nucleotide sequence: TGTGCCAGCTCACCTCCGGGACAGATTAATTCACCCCTCCACTTT. Its protein is CASSPPGQINSPLHF. V is TRBV18 and J is TRBJ1-6; 7 nucleotides align to TRBD1. V shed 3 bases, J shed 6 bases, and the junction held 5 bases outside the gene matches. The CDR3 has 15 amino acids. Per germline, CDR1 KGHSH and CDR2 LQKENI.

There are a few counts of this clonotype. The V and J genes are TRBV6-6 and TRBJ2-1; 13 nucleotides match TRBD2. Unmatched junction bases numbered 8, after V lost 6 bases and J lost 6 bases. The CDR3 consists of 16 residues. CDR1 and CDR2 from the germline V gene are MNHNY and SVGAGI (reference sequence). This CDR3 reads CASRGTSGIVSNEQFF. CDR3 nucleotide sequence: TGTGCCAGCAGGGGGACTAGCGGGATAGTTTCCAATGAGCAGTTCTTC.

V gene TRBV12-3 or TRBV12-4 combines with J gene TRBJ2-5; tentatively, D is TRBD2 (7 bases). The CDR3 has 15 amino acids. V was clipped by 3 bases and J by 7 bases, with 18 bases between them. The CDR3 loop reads CASSLARGRGWTQYF. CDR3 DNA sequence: TGTGCCAGCAGTTTGGCGAGGGGGAGGGGGTGGACCCAGTACTTC.

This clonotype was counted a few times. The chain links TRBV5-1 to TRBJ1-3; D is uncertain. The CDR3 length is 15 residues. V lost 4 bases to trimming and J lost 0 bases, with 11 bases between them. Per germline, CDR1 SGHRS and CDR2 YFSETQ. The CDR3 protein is CASSGEGSSGNTIYF. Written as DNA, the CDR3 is TGCGCCAGCAGCGGGGAGGGCAGCTCTGGAAACACCATATATTTT.

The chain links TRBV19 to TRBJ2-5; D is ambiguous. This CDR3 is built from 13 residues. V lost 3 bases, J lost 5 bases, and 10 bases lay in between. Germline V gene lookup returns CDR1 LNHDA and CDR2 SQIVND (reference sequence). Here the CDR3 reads CASSMAGLETQYF. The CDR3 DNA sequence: TGTGCCAGTAGTATGGCCGGGTTGGAGACCCAGTACTTC.

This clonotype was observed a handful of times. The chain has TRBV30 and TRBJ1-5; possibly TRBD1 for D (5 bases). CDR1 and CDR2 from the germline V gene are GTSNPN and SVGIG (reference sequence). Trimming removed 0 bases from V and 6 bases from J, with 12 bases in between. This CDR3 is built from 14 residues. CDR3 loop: CAWSVWGVGQPQHF. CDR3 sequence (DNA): TGTGCCTGGAGTGTTTGGGGGGTAGGTCAGCCCCAGCATTTT. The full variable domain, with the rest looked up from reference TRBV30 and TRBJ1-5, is SQTIHQWPATLVQPVGSPLSLECTVEGTSNPNLYWYRQAAGRGLQLLFYSVGIGQISSEVPQNLSASRPQDRQFILSSKKLLLSDSGFYLCAWSVWGVGQPQHFGDGTRLSIL.

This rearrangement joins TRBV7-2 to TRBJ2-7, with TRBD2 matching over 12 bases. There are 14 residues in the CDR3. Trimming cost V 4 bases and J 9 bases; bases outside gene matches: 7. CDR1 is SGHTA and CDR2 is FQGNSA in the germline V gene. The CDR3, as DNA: TGTGCCAGCAGCTCCTCCGGGACTAGCGGGTGGCAGTACTTC. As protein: CASSSSGTSGWQYF.

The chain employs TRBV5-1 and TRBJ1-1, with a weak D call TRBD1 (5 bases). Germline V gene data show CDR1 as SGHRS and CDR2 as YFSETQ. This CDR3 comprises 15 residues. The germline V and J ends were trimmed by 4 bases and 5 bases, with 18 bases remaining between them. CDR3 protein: CASSPDAGVRTEAFF. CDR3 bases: TGCGCCAGCAGCCCAGACGCGGGGGTGAGGACTGAAGCTTTCTTT.

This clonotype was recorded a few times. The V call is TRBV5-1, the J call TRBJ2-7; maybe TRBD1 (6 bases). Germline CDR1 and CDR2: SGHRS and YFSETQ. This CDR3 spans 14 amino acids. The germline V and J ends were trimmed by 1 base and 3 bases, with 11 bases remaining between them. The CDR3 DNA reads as TGCGCCAGCAGCTTGAACACAGGGAGCTACGAGCAGTACTTC. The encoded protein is CASSLNTGSYEQYF.

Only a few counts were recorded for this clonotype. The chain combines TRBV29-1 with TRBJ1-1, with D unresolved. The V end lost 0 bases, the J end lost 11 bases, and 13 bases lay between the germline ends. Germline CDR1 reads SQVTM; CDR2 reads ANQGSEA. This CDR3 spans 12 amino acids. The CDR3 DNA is TGCAGCGTTGAAGAAGGAAGGCCCTGGGCTTTCTTT. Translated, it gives CSVEEGRPWAFF. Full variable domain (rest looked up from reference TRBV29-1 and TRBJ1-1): SAVISQKPSRDICQRGTSLTIQCQVDSQVTMMFWYRQQPGQSLTLIATANQGSEATYESGFVIDKFPISRPNLTFSTLTVSNMSPEDSSIYLCSVEEGRPWAFFGQGTRLTVV.

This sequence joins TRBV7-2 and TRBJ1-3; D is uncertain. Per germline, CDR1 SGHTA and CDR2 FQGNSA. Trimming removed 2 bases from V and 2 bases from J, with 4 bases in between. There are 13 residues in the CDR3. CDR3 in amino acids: CASSLPPGNTIYF. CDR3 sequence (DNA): TGTGCCAGCAGCTTACCCCCTGGAAACACCATATATTTT.

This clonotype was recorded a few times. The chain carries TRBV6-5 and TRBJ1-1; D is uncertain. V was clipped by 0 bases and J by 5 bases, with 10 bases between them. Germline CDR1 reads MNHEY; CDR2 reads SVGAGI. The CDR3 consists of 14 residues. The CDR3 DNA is TGTGCCAGCAGTTACTCGACATTGGGTACTGAAGCTTTCTTT. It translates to CASSYSTLGTEAFF.

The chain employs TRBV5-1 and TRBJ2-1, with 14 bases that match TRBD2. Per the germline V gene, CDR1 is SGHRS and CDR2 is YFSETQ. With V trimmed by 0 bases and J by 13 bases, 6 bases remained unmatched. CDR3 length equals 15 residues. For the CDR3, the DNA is TGCGCCAGCAGCTTGGTGACTAGCGGGAGGGCATTACAGTTCTTC. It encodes CASSLVTSGRALQFF.

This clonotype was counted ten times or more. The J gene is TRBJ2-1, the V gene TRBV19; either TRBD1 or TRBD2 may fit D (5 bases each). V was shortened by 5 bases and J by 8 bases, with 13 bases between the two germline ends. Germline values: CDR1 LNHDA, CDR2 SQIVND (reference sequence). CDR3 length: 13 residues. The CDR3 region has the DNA TGTGCCAGTAGTGCCGGGACGAGCCATGAGCAGTTCTTC. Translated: CASSAGTSHEQFF.

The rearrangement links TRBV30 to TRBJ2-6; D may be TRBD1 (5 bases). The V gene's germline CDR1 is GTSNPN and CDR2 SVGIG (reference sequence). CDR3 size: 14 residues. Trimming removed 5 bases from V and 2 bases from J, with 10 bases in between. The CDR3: CAWGPGTGANVLTF. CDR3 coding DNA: TGTGCCTGGGGGCCAGGGACTGGGGCCAACGTCCTGACTTTC.